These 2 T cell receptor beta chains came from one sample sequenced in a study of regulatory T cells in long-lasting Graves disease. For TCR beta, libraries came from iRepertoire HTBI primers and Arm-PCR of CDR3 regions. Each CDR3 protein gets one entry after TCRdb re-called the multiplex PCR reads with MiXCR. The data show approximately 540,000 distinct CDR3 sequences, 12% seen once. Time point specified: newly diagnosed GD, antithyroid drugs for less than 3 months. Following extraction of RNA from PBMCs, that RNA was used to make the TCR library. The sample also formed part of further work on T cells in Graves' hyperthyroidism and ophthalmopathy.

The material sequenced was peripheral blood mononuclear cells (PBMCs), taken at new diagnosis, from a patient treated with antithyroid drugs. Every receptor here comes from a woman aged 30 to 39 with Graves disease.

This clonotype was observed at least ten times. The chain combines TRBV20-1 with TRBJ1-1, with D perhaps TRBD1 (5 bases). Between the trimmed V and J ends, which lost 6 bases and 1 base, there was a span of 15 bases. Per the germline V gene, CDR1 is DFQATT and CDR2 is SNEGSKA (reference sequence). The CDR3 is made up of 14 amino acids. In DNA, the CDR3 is TGCAGTGCCCCGATGGGGGGGAGGAACACTGAAGCTTTCTTT. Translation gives CSAPMGGRNTEAFF.

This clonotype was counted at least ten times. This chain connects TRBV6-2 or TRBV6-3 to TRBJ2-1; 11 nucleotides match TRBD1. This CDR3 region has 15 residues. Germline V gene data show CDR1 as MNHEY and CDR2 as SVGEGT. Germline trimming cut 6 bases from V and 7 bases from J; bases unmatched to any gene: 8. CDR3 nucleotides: TGTGCCAGCAGAGCTATTGGGACAGGGGGGAATGAGCAGTTCTTC. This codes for CASRAIGTGGNEQFF.